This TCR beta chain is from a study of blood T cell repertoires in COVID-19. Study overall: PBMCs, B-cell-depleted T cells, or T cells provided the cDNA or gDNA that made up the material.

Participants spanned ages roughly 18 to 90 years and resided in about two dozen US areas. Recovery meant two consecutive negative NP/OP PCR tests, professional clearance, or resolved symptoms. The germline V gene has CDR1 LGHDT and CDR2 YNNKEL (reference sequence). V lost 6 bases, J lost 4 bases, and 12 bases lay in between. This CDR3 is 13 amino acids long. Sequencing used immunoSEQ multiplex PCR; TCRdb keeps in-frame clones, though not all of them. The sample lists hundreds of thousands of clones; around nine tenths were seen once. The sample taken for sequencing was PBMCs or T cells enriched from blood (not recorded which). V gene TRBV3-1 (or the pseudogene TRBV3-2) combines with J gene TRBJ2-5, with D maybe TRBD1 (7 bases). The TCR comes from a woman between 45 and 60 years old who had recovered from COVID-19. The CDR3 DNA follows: TGTGCCAGCAGGGAGGGGGCAAGAGAGACCCAGTACTTC. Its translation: CASREGARETQYF.